This record concerns one TCR beta chain sequence. The antigen is not known. Vbeta (60) and Jbeta (13) primers were used in the PCR. Per the authors' pipeline: In a later analysis, the count reached about 80 million unique TCR beta chains, with approximately 11 million shared. The table came from immunoSEQ multiplex PCR; TCRdb's copy has only in-frame clones and leaves some out. Clone size and V and J calls were adopted from that table, with D and trimming inferred from the DNA. Of around 100,000 clones in the sample, around 79% were seen once. The data belong to a study of cytomegalovirus exposure and HLA in healthy donors. V dropped 3 bases and J dropped 7 bases, with 16 bases sitting between them. This CDR3 is built from 14 residues. The V gene's germline CDR1 is MDHEN and CDR2 SYDVKM. Whole-study findings and limits: A previous analysis found most TCR beta V segments productive roughly 87% or roughly 30% of the time. Under in vitro conditions, a few CMV-associated chains were confirmed as specific for CMV antigens. Trimming of TCR beta V- and J-genes showed a link, identified in a later analysis, to a missense DCLRE1C variant.

The chain couples TRBV28 to TRBJ2-7, with D possibly matching TRBD1 (5 bases). Sequenced input: PBMCs. The sequence was obtained from a middle-aged woman in good health and CMV-seronegative. The CDR3 loop reads CASSLVQGEGEQYF. The CDR3 nucleotides are TGTGCCAGCAGTTTGGTTCAGGGTGAAGGTGAGCAGTACTTC.